One sample yielded the 27 T cell receptor beta chains listed below, sequenced in a study of T-cell reconstitution after alpha-beta-depleted transplantation in children. Preparation of the TCRbeta library was carried out with unique molecular identifiers. TCRdb reprocessed the PCR reads with MiXCR, giving one entry per CDR3 protein. Among over 550,000 distinct CDR3 sequences listed, 10% were seen once. Material: PBMCs from the stem cell graft donor, obtained from the stem cell graft. The receptors come from a human donor who donated a stem cell graft to a child with acute myeloid leukemia.

The chain recombines TRBV29-1 with TRBJ2-7; D is uncertain. The CDR3 runs to 11 residues. Germline V gene sequence: CDR1 SQVTM, CDR2 ANQGSEA. V was shortened by 3 bases and J by 4 bases, with 7 bases between the two germline ends. CDR3 bases: TGCAGCGTTGAGGGCCAGTACGAGCAGTACTTC. The encoded protein is CSVEGQYEQYF.

This clonotype was detected only a few times. This chain connects TRBV5-1 to TRBJ2-7; possibly TRBD2 for D (5 bases). The CDR3 loop spans 15 amino acids. V lost 3 bases, J lost 1 base, and 14 bases lay in between. Germline assignment: CDR1 SGHRS and CDR2 YFSETQ. The CDR3 DNA sequence: TGCGCCAGCAGCTCACCGTCAGCGGAATCCTACGAGCAGTACTTC. Its translation is CASSSPSAESYEQYF.

This clonotype was seen a few times. The chain employs TRBV7-9 and TRBJ2-1; a possible D gene is TRBD2 (7 bases). V gave up 5 bases and J gave up 6 bases, with 17 bases separating them. This CDR3 contains 15 residues. CDR1 is SEHNR, CDR2 FQNEAQ, per germline (reference sequence). The chain's CDR3 is CASSQRTGRVNEQFF. CDR3 coding DNA: TGTGCCAGCAGCCAACGAACAGGGAGGGTCAATGAGCAGTTCTTC.

This clonotype has ten or more counts. The V gene is TRBV7-2, the J gene TRBJ2-7; 14 nucleotides agree with TRBD2. Germline V gene lookup returns CDR1 SGHTA and CDR2 FQGNSA. This CDR3 is built from 15 residues. Trimming at V came to 5 bases and at J to 4 bases, leaving 4 bases not matched to a gene. The CDR3 bases are TGTGCCAGCAGCCCGGGACTAGCGGGAGATTACGAGCAGTACTTC. Translating gives CASSPGLAGDYEQYF.

This clonotype was counted only a few times. In DNA, the CDR3 is TGTGCCACCGAAGAGGGAGACACCGGGGAGCTGTTTTTT. Protein sequence: CATEEGDTGELFF. This rearrangement joins TRBV15 to TRBJ2-2; TRBD2 is a possible D gene (5 bases). Trimming shortened V by 8 bases and J by 3 bases, and 10 bases separated the two germline ends. Germline V gives CDR1 LNHNV, CDR2 YYDKDF (reference sequence). The CDR3 contains 13 residues.

The sample holds a few counts of this clonotype. V usage is TRBV27 and J usage is TRBJ2-1; 9 bases are a match to TRBD2. CDR3 length: 15 residues. Germline V lookup: CDR1 MNHEY, CDR2 SMNVEV (reference sequence). The V segment lost 1 base and the J segment 7 bases; nucleotides outside the gene matches: 5. The CDR3 reads CASSLWAGGGNEQFF. The CDR3, as DNA: TGTGCCAGCAGTTTATGGGCGGGAGGGGGGAATGAGCAGTTCTTC.

This clonotype was detected a few times. This chain connects TRBV12-3 or TRBV12-4 to TRBJ1-4, with unresolved D. The CDR3 is made up of 15 amino acids. With 2 bases removed from V and 7 bases from J, the gap between germline ends came to 14 bases. This CDR3 is CASSLSDRRSEKLFF. The CDR3 DNA reads as TGTGCCAGCAGTTTATCCGACCGGCGCAGTGAAAAACTGTTTTTT.

This clonotype appeared a few times. The genes are TRBV18 and TRBJ1-1; 9 bases line up with TRBD1. After removal of 3 bases from V and 4 bases from J, the junction contained 6 bases not matched to a gene. CDR3 size: 15 residues. From germline, CDR1 is KGHSH and CDR2 LQKENI. The CDR3 sequence is CASSPRDRVGTEAFF. The CDR3 nucleotides read TGTGCCAGCTCACCCCGGGACAGGGTGGGCACTGAAGCTTTCTTT.

This clonotype came up many times. The chain is built from TRBV7-2 and TRBJ2-1, with a possible D match to TRBD1 (5 bases). The length of the CDR3 is 14 residues. With 9 bases removed from V and 8 bases from J, the gap between germline ends came to 20 bases. Per germline, CDR1 SGHTA and CDR2 FQGNSA. Written as DNA, the CDR3 is TGTGCCAGTACTCAGGGTCCCGTCCCGTATGAGCAGTTCTTC. Translated, it gives CASTQGPVPYEQFF.

This clonotype appeared a few times. This chain connects TRBV4-2 to TRBJ2-3, with 9 bases matching TRBD2. Germline-derived CDR1 and CDR2 are LGHNA and YNFKEQ. With V trimmed by 4 bases and J by 2 bases, 7 bases remained unmatched. The CDR3 loop spans 16 amino acids. CDR3 protein: CASSPTLAGTTDTQYF. CDR3 coding DNA: TGTGCCAGCAGCCCTACCCTAGCGGGGACCACAGATACGCAGTATTTT.

The sample holds many counts of this clonotype. The CDR3 nucleotides are TGCAGTGCTAGTCCCTTACGGACTAGCGGGAGTGAAGATACGCAGTATTTT. The encoded protein is CSASPLRTSGSEDTQYF. The gene calls are TRBV20-1 and TRBJ2-3, with 13 bases aligning to TRBD2. CDR1 is DFQATT and CDR2 is SNEGSKA in the germline V gene (reference sequence). This CDR3 region has 17 residues. The trim removed 3 bases at V and 5 bases at J, leaving 11 bases unmatched.

This clonotype showed up many times. V gene TRBV20-1 combines with J gene TRBJ1-1; D unresolved. Germline V gene lookup returns CDR1 DFQATT and CDR2 SNEGSKA (reference sequence). Trimming cost V 3 bases and J 11 bases, with 19 bases left between them. The CDR3 runs to 13 residues. The CDR3 nucleotides are TGCAGTGCTAGGATGGGGTCCGCCCTCAGGGCTTTCTTT. Protein: CSARMGSALRAFF.

The J gene is TRBJ2-5, the V gene TRBV25-1; 9 bases align to TRBD1. Germline V gene lookup returns CDR1 MGHDK and CDR2 SYGVNS. This CDR3 has 19 amino acids. Germline trimming cut 4 bases from V and 1 base from J; bases unmatched to any gene: 16. In nucleotides, the CDR3 is TGTGCCAGCAGTGCACCTTATGGACAGGGGTTCGGGGGCCAAGAGACCCAGTACTTC. This translates into CASSAPYGQGFGGQETQYF.

This clonotype has ten or more counts. The genes are TRBV30 and TRBJ2-3, with 10 positions matching TRBD2. The CDR3 is 15 amino acids. From germline, CDR1 is GTSNPN and CDR2 SVGIG (reference sequence). The trim removed 0 bases at V and 3 bases at J, leaving 3 bases unmatched. DNA of the CDR3: TGTGCCTGGAGTGTAAAAGCGGGAGGGACAGATACGCAGTATTTT. Its protein is CAWSVKAGGTDTQYF.

This clonotype was counted between two and nine times. The V and J genes are TRBV5-1 and TRBJ1-2, with D unresolved. There are 14 residues in the CDR3. The germline V and J ends were trimmed by 3 bases and 1 base, with 10 bases remaining between them. CDR1 and CDR2 from the germline V gene are SGHRS and YFSETQ. The CDR3 sequence is CASSSDISNYGYTF. Here the CDR3 DNA reads TGCGCCAGCAGCTCCGACATAAGTAACTATGGCTACACCTTC. The complete variable domain, with remaining parts taken from reference TRBV5-1 and TRBJ1-2, reads KAGVTQTPRYLIKTRGQQVTLSCSPISGHRSVSWYQQTPGQGLQFLFEYFSETQRNKGNFPGRFSGRQFSNSRSEMNVSTLELGDSALYLCASSSDISNYGYTFGSGTRLTVV.

This clonotype was counted many times. The rearrangement joins TRBV10-3 to TRBJ1-2, with D perhaps TRBD1 (5 bases). This CDR3 has 13 residues. Germline CDR1 ENHRY, CDR2 SYGVKD. With 6 bases removed from V and 4 bases from J, the gap between germline ends came to 12 bases. The CDR3 loop reads CAIRAGTVYGYTF. CDR3 coding DNA: TGTGCCATCAGAGCCGGGACGGTCTATGGCTACACCTTC.

This clonotype was observed a few times. The CDR3 bases are TGTGCCATCAGGTCTCCGACACTGGGGAATGAGCAGTTCTTC. Its protein product is CAIRSPTLGNEQFF. V is TRBV10-3 and J is TRBJ2-1; D remains unclear. This CDR3 is built from 14 residues. Germline values: CDR1 ENHRY, CDR2 SYGVKD. Trimming removed 6 bases from V and 7 bases from J, with 16 bases in between.

This clonotype has a handful of counts. This chain links TRBV10-3 with TRBJ2-1; no reliable D call. Looked up from germline, CDR1 is ENHRY and CDR2 is SYGVKD. The ends were cut back, 5 bases at V and 5 bases at J, with 4 bases in the middle. This CDR3 is built from 11 residues. The CDR3 here is CAISSDNEQFF. The CDR3 region has the DNA TGTGCCATCAGTAGCGACAATGAGCAGTTCTTC.

The chain combines TRBV20-1 with TRBJ1-5, with 9 bases identical to TRBD1. The CDR3 is made up of 17 amino acids. V lost 6 bases, J lost 0 bases, and 12 bases stayed unmatched. CDR1 is DFQATT, CDR2 SNEGSKA, per germline (reference sequence). The CDR3 nucleotides are TGCAGTGCAAATACAGGGGGCCGTGGGTATAGCAATCAGCCCCAGCATTTT. It translates to CSANTGGRGYSNQPQHF.

J is TRBJ2-6 and V is TRBV4-2, with 8 bases matching TRBD2. The CDR3 is 16 amino acids. V lost 6 bases, J lost 2 bases, and 6 bases stayed unmatched. Germline loops: CDR1 LGHNA, CDR2 YNFKEQ. The CDR3 bases are TGTGCCAGCAGACGGGAGGGTTCACCTGGGGCCAACGTCCTGACTTTC. Protein product: CASRREGSPGANVLTF.

The chain combines TRBV20-1 with TRBJ2-7; perhaps TRBD1 as D (5 bases). This CDR3 comprises 13 residues. V lost 3 bases to trimming and J lost 0 bases, with 9 bases between them. Germline values: CDR1 DFQATT, CDR2 SNEGSKA (reference sequence). The CDR3: CSASGRASYEQYF. In nucleotides, the CDR3 is TGCAGTGCTAGTGGCAGGGCCTCCTACGAGCAGTACTTC.

This clonotype was observed a few times. The chain combines TRBV2 with TRBJ2-5, with TRBD1 as a possible D gene (6 bases). CDR3 length equals 14 residues. Deletions cut 5 bases from V and 1 base from J, with 11 bases between. Germline CDR1 reads SNHLY; CDR2 reads FYNNEI. DNA for the CDR3: TGTGCCAGCAGTTCGGGACACACCCAAGAGACCCAGTACTTC. Translating gives CASSSGHTQETQYF. Looking up the rest from reference TRBV2 and TRBJ2-5 gives the full variable domain: EPEVTQTPSHQVTQMGQEVILRCVPISNHLYFYWYRQILGQKVEFLVSFYNNEISEKSEIFDDQFSVERPDGSNFTLKIRSTKLEDSAMYFCASSSGHTQETQYFGPGTRLLVL.

This clonotype was found a few times. The chain links TRBV2 to TRBJ2-7; a possible D gene is TRBD1 (6 bases). CDR3 length: 15 amino acids. Germline assignment: CDR1 SNHLY and CDR2 FYNNEI. V was shortened by 1 base and J by 3 bases, with 13 bases between the two germline ends. The CDR3 DNA reads as TGTGCCAGCAGTGAAGTCAGGGGATTCTTCTACGAGCAGTACTTC. Protein sequence: CASSEVRGFFYEQYF.

The chain links TRBV9 to TRBJ1-1, with D tentatively TRBD1 (5 bases). The CDR3 runs to 15 residues. Looked up from germline, CDR1 is SGDLS and CDR2 is YYNGEE. V was pared by 4 bases and J by 5 bases, with 18 bases between. CDR3 sequence (DNA): TGTGCCAGCAGCTCAGTGGGGCTTGCTGGGACTGAAGCTTTCTTT. Translating gives CASSSVGLAGTEAFF.

This clonotype turned up a few times. The CDR3 DNA reads as TGTGCCAGCAGCCTCAGGACAGATGCAGATACGCAGTATTTT. It translates to CASSLRTDADTQYF. The chain combines TRBV7-2 with TRBJ2-3; D might be TRBD1 (6 bases). The V gene lost 5 bases and the J gene lost 4 bases, with 13 bases spanning the gap. Germline values: CDR1 SGHTA, CDR2 FQGNSA. The CDR3 is made up of 14 amino acids.

This clonotype was recorded a few times. The chain joins TRBV12-3 or TRBV12-4 to TRBJ1-5; no clear D gene. This CDR3 contains 11 residues. V gave up 8 bases and J gave up 4 bases, with 6 bases separating them. The CDR3 here is CASGQNQPQHF. CDR3 DNA: TGTGCCAGCGGTCAGAATCAGCCCCAGCATTTT.

This clonotype was picked up a small number of times. The V gene is TRBV5-4, the J gene TRBJ2-3, with D maybe TRBD2 (6 bases). The CDR3 is 16 amino acids. V lost 3 bases, J lost 6 bases, and 20 bases lay in between. Germline V gene sequence: CDR1 SGHNT, CDR2 YYREEE (reference sequence). This CDR3 is CASSWSSAYASDTQYF. CDR3 nucleotides: TGTGCCAGCAGCTGGTCTAGCGCCTATGCCTCTGATACGCAGTATTTT.